These 6 T cell receptor beta chains were sequenced from one sample in a study of Ad26.COV2.S vaccination and SARS-CoV-2 variants. Treatment specified: approximately 18 received Ad26.COV2.S at low or high dose, single or two shots; a few received placebo; per-sample allocation not given. Vaccine and placebo recipients were sampled on day 63 after the first injection. Method: immunoSEQ multiplex PCR; TCRdb's copy keeps in-frame clones and lacks some. In the table there are 300,000 to 400,000 clones, around 90% of which are singletons. The sample in question was peripheral blood, obtained in a trial of Ad26.COV2.S vaccine versus placebo. Receptors were obtained from a person between 18 and 65 years old who received the Ad26.COV2.S COVID-19 vaccine or a placebo.

This clone was observed once. V is TRBV6-5 and J is TRBJ1-5, with 8 bases lining up with TRBD1. The V gene end was trimmed by 6 bases and the J gene end by 6 bases; junction bases not matched to a gene: 10. The germline gives CDR1 MNHEY, CDR2 SVGAGI. The CDR3 loop spans 15 amino acids. The CDR3 protein is CASRGGQGKGQPQHF. The CDR3, as DNA: TGTGCCAGCAGGGGAGGACAGGGTAAAGGTCAGCCCCAGCATTTT.

The CDR3 bases are TGTGCCAGCAGTTTCACAGGGGTGGAGAACACTGAAGCTTTCTTT. Translating it yields CASSFTGVENTEAFF. The chain couples TRBV5-5 to TRBJ1-1; 7 bases agree with TRBD1. V lost 5 bases to trimming and J lost 1 base; unmatched junction nucleotides: 8. Per germline, CDR1 SGHKS and CDR2 YYEKEE (reference sequence). The CDR3 is 15 residues long.

V is TRBV5-1 and J is TRBJ2-7; D gene uncertain. The CDR3 is 13 amino acids. V lost 0 bases and J 4 bases, leaving 8 bases between the germline ends. Germline V CDR1 and CDR2: SGHRS, YFSETQ. CDR3 sequence (DNA): TGCGCCAGCAGCTTGGGGCACAATTACGAGCAGTACTTC. Amino acid sequence: CASSLGHNYEQYF.

This clone was recorded a few times. The rearrangement links TRBV7-9 to TRBJ1-4; tentative D call: TRBD1 (5 bases). The CDR3 is made up of 12 amino acids. Trimming took 5 bases from V and 17 from J, leaving 18 bases between them. Germline assignment: CDR1 SEHNR and CDR2 FQNEAQ (reference sequence). This chain's CDR3 is CASSPRVGTAFF. DNA of the CDR3: TGTGCCAGCAGCCCTCGTGTCGGGACCGCCTTTTTT. Combining the CDR3 with reference TRBV7-9 and TRBJ1-4 gives the whole variable domain DTGVSQNPRHKITKRGQNVTFRCDPISEHNRLYWYRQTLGQGPEFLTYFQNEAQLEKSRLLSDRFSAERPKGSFSTLEIQRTEQGDSAMYLCASSPRVGTAFFGSGTQLSVL.

V gene TRBV5-1 combines with J gene TRBJ1-1; maybe TRBD1 (5 bases). The V gene's germline CDR1 is SGHRS and CDR2 YFSETQ. The length of the CDR3 is 14 residues. Trimming took off 5 bases at V and 6 bases at J, with 17 bases between the two ends. This chain's CDR3 is CASSKTQMGPEAFF. DNA of the CDR3: TGCGCCAGCAGTAAGACCCAGATGGGGCCTGAAGCTTTCTTT. Supplemented by reference TRBV5-1 and TRBJ1-1, the full variable domain reads KAGVTQTPRYLIKTRGQQVTLSCSPISGHRSVSWYQQTPGQGLQFLFEYFSETQRNKGNFPGRFSGRQFSNSRSEMNVSTLELGDSALYLCASSKTQMGPEAFFGQGTRLTVV.

The chain couples TRBV30 to TRBJ1-1; D is unclear. V lost 8 bases to trimming and J lost 4 bases, with 17 bases between them. Germline values: CDR1 GTSNPN, CDR2 SVGIG (reference sequence). This CDR3 is 13 amino acids long. CDR3 sequence reads: CARGDISGTEAFF. CDR3 bases: TGTGCCCGCGGAGACATCAGCGGCACTGAAGCTTTCTTT.